The clone carrying this T cell receptor beta chain appeared many times. This sample is part of a study of T cells after yellow fever vaccination. TCRdb fed the 5' RACE reads into MiXCR, producing one record per CDR3 protein. The sample lists about 220,000 distinct CDR3 sequences; approximately 3.2% were seen once. Germline trimming cut 7 bases from V and 2 bases from J; bases unmatched to any gene: 9. Germline CDR1 is MNHEY and CDR2 is SVGEGT. The CDR3 is made up of 15 amino acids. V gene TRBV6-2 or TRBV6-3 combines with J gene TRBJ2-3; 7 nucleotides align to TRBD2. Source: CD4+ T cells sorted from PBMCs, taken 10 days after the yellow fever booster vaccination. The origin of this receptor is a man aged 18 to 35 who received the YFV17D yellow fever vaccine. The CDR3 spells CASKAAGRTTDTQYF. The CDR3, as DNA: TGTGCCAGCAAAGCAGCGGGGAGAACCACAGATACGCAGTATTTT.